A selection of T cell receptor beta chains follows, all from one sample in a study of shared clonotypes between healthy human individuals. Here immunoSEQ multiplex PCR was the method, and the copy in TCRdb shows in-frame clones only, minus some. Of about 2.5 million clones in the sample, around 90% are singletons; the top ten hold 0.37%. The sequencing input was naive CD4+ T cells from PBMCs. The source of these receptors is a young man in good health. Some clones in this sample may be carry-over from other donors' samples. The CDR3 runs from the conserved cysteine through the conserved F or W. The D gene is left open where the match is weak. Some rows mark clone size as missing; the rest say once, few, many or name a class of expanded clone.

clone_size	j_call	d_call	v_call	cdr3_nt	cdr3_aa
-	TRBJ2-1	TRBD2	TRBV15	TGTGCCACCAGCAGAGGAACCGGGACTAGCGGGAGGTCCAATGAGCAGTTCTTC	CATSRGTGTSGRSNEQFF
once	TRBJ2-4	-	TRBV6-6	TGTGCCAGCAGCCCAGGGTTAGCCAAAAACATTCAGTACTTC	CASSPGLAKNIQYF
-	TRBJ2-3	-	TRBV4-2	TGTGCCAGCAGCCAAGATCTAACCGATAGCACAGATACGCAGTATTTT	CASSQDLTDSTDTQYF
-	TRBJ2-1	-	TRBV4-1	TGCGCCAGCAGCCAGGCCAGGGGAGGGCTGTTCTTC	CASSQARGGLFF
once	TRBJ2-7	TRBD2	TRBV5-6	TGTGCCAGCAGCTTAAGACGACTAGCGGGAGACTACGAGCAGTACTTC	CASSLRRLAGDYEQYF
-	TRBJ2-7	-	TRBV7-9	TGTGCCAGCAGCTTAGGGTTGAACTCCTACGAGCAGTACTTC	CASSLGLNSYEQYF
-	TRBJ2-7	TRBD1	TRBV5-1	TGCGCCAGCAGCTCTCACAGGGGCGAGCAGTACTTC	CASSSHRGEQYF
-	TRBJ1-5	-	TRBV5-1	TGCGCCAGCAGCTCCGAGCAGGGTGGTCAGCCCCAGCATTTT	CASSSEQGGQPQHF
-	TRBJ2-3	TRBD2	TRBV5-1	TGCGCCAGCAGCTTGGGGGGACTAGCGGGAGCAGATACGCAGTATTTT	CASSLGGLAGADTQYF
-	TRBJ2-7	TRBD1	TRBV5-4	TGTGCCAGCAGCTCGGACAGGTCCTACGAGCAGTACTTC	CASSSDRSYEQYF
-	TRBJ2-6	TRBD2	TRBV9	TGTGCCAGCAGCGTTATGGGACTAGCGGGGGCCAACGTCCTGACTTTC	CASSVMGLAGANVLTF
-	TRBJ2-3	-	TRBV29-1	TGCAGCGTTGTCTTTGTGGGGGATACGCAGTATTTT	CSVVFVGDTQYF
-	TRBJ1-2	-	TRBV4-1	TGCGCCAGCAGCCAAGTTCCGGGACTTGGGTATGGCTACACCTTC	CASSQVPGLGYGYTF
-	TRBJ2-1	-	TRBV19	TGTGCCAGTAGTGCGCTCCAGGGTGGCAATGAGCAGTTCTTC	CASSALQGGNEQFF
-	TRBJ2-7	-	TRBV30	TGTGCCTGTAACAGCAACTCCTACGAGCAGTACTTC	CACNSNSYEQYF
-	TRBJ1-2	TRBD1	TRBV28	TGTGCCAGCAGGGCACAGGGGGAGGCTAACTATGGCTACACCTTC	CASRAQGEANYGYTF